Each of the 22 T cell receptor beta chains below was sequenced from the same sample in a study of T-cell memory formation after mild COVID-19. In TCRdb, the 5' RACE reads were re-called with MiXCR into one record per CDR3 protein. The sample holds some 150,000 distinct CDR3 sequences, less than 20% seen once. The sample comprised PBMCs or a T cell subset sorted from them (not recorded which). These receptors were taken from an adult woman who had mild COVID-19 (a few samples of this study predate the infection). Cell type and time point are not known.

The J gene is TRBJ2-4, the V gene TRBV4-1, with D possibly being TRBD2 (6 bases). The length of the CDR3 is 14 residues. Germline V gene sequence: CDR1 MGHRA, CDR2 YSYEKL. The V end was cut by 5 bases, the J end by 6 bases, with 14 bases between. The CDR3 spells CASSSRLGTNIQYF. As DNA, the CDR3 is TGCGCCAGCAGCTCTCGACTAGGGACAAACATTCAGTACTTC.

V gene TRBV12-3 or TRBV12-4 combines with J gene TRBJ2-2; maybe TRBD2 (7 bases). Trimming took off 4 bases at V and 3 bases at J, with 27 bases between the two ends. The CDR3 length is 20 residues. The CDR3 DNA follows: TGTGCCAGCAGTTCCCCCCCCGGCGGGAGTGGGGGGGCTTACACCGGGGAGCTGTTTTTT. It is translated as CASSSPPGGSGGAYTGELFF.

The chain has TRBV12-3 or TRBV12-4 and TRBJ1-2; D not certain. This CDR3 has 14 residues. The V end lost 5 bases, the J end lost 7 bases, and 17 bases lay between the germline ends. The CDR3 loop is CASSPPGRWGGYTF. The CDR3 bases are TGTGCCAGCAGTCCCCCCGGGAGGTGGGGTGGCTACACCTTC.

V is TRBV11-1 and J is TRBJ2-7; D may be TRBD2 (6 bases). The CDR3 is 14 amino acids. Germline values: CDR1 SGHAT, CDR2 FQDESV (reference sequence). V lost 1 base, J lost 5 bases, and 12 bases lay in between. The CDR3, as DNA: TGTGCCAGCAGCTTAGGGGCGGGGAGACACGAGCAGTACTTC. Residues: CASSLGAGRHEQYF. Filled out from reference TRBV11-1 and TRBJ2-7, the complete variable domain reads EAEVAQSPRYKITEKSQAVAFWCDPISGHATLYWYRQILGQGPELLVQFQDESVVDDSQLPKDRFSAERLKGVDSTLKIQPAELGDSAMYLCASSLGAGRHEQYFGPGTRLTVT.

The chain joins TRBV5-1 to TRBJ1-2; the D gene is possibly TRBD1 (5 bases). Germline lookup yields CDR1 SGHRS and CDR2 YFSETQ. V gave up 0 bases and J gave up 4 bases, with 13 bases separating them. This CDR3 has 15 amino acids. This CDR3 reads CASSLAAGMVYGYTF. Here the CDR3 DNA reads TGCGCCAGCAGCTTGGCGGCAGGGATGGTCTATGGCTACACCTTC.

The table lists this clonotype with a few counts. The chain joins TRBV11-1 to TRBJ2-7; D remains unclear. CDR1 and CDR2 from the germline V gene are SGHAT and FQDESV (reference sequence). The CDR3 length is 15 residues. V shed 2 bases and J shed 3 bases, with 14 bases lying between them. The CDR3: CASSLMVAANYEQYF. The CDR3 DNA follows: TGTGCCAGCAGCTTAATGGTGGCCGCCAACTACGAGCAGTACTTC.

This clonotype was detected a few times. The chain has TRBV29-1 and TRBJ2-7; no definite D call. The V gene lost 4 bases and the J gene lost 3 bases, with 10 bases spanning the gap. Germline V gene lookup returns CDR1 SQVTM and CDR2 ANQGSEA. The CDR3 has 12 residues. CDR3 DNA: TGCAGCGTTGTGGTCCGCGACTACGAGCAGTACTTC. Its protein is CSVVVRDYEQYF.

The gene calls are TRBV3-1 and TRBJ1-1; weak D call: TRBD1 (6 bases). Trimming took off 0 bases at V and 9 bases at J, with 17 bases between the two ends. This CDR3 spans 15 amino acids. From germline, CDR1 is LGHDT and CDR2 YNNKEL (reference sequence). CDR3 amino acids: CASSQEEGVPPKAFF. Written as DNA, the CDR3 is TGTGCCAGCAGCCAAGAGGAGGGGGTTCCCCCCAAAGCTTTCTTT. The full variable domain, in which reference TRBV3-1 and TRBJ1-1 provide the parts outside the CDR3, is DTAVSQTPKYLVTQMGNDKSIKCEQNLGHDTMYWYKQDSKKFLKIMFSYNNKELIINETVPNRFSPKSPDKAHLNLHINSLELGDSAVYFCASSQEEGVPPKAFFGQGTRLTVV.

The gene calls are TRBV7-2 and TRBJ2-3, with a possible D match to TRBD2 (7 bases). V was trimmed by 8 bases and J by 3 bases, leaving 15 bases between them. The CDR3 sequence is 14 residues long. Germline V gene sequence: CDR1 SGHTA, CDR2 FQGNSA. The CDR3, as DNA: TGTGCCAGCGTACAGGGACTACCTACAGATACGCAGTATTTT. Translation: CASVQGLPTDTQYF.

This clonotype was recorded many times. J is TRBJ1-5 and V is TRBV29-1; 9 bases match TRBD1. There are 13 residues in the CDR3. V was pared by 4 bases and J by 5 bases, with 3 bases of the junction left unmatched. The V gene's germline CDR1 is SQVTM and CDR2 ANQGSEA. CDR3 residues: CSVGWTGDQPQHF. The CDR3 DNA is TGCAGCGTTGGGTGGACAGGGGATCAGCCCCAGCATTTT. Variable domain in full (rest from reference TRBV29-1 and TRBJ1-5): SAVISQKPSRDICQRGTSLTIQCQVDSQVTMMFWYRQQPGQSLTLIATANQGSEATYESGFVIDKFPISRPNLTFSTLTVSNMSPEDSSIYLCSVGWTGDQPQHFGDGTRLSIL.

V is TRBV5-1 and J is TRBJ1-4; no definite D call. This CDR3 contains 14 residues. V was shortened by 0 bases and J by 7 bases, with 10 bases between the two germline ends. CDR1 is SGHRS and CDR2 is YFSETQ in the germline V gene. The chain's CDR3 is CASSLGTTLEKLFF. Here the CDR3 DNA reads TGCGCCAGCAGCTTGGGCACAACGCTTGAAAAACTGTTTTTT.

This clonotype was detected ten times or more. This chain connects TRBV24-1 to TRBJ2-7; D could derive from TRBD1 or TRBD2 (6 bases each). Germline values: CDR1 KGHDR, CDR2 SFDVKD. CDR3 length: 15 residues. V was trimmed by 2 bases and J by 3 bases, leaving 13 bases between them. For the CDR3, the DNA is TGTGCCACCAGTGATTGGGGGGCGGAAGGCTACGAGCAGTACTTC. It specifies CATSDWGAEGYEQYF.

This sequence joins TRBV10-3 and TRBJ2-1, with a tentative D call TRBD1 (6 bases). CDR3 length: 11 amino acids. V was trimmed by 11 bases and J by 5 bases, leaving 10 bases between them. Germline CDR1 and CDR2: ENHRY and SYGVKD. CDR3 in amino acids: CACWGHNEQFF. The DNA for the CDR3 is TGTGCCTGCTGGGGGCACAATGAGCAGTTCTTC.

The chain employs TRBV12-3 or TRBV12-4 and TRBJ1-1; D may be TRBD1 (6 bases). The CDR3 sequence is 20 residues long. V lost 4 bases to trimming and J lost 3 bases, with 30 bases between them. The CDR3 DNA reads as TGTGCCAGCAGTTATTACCCAGGGATGGGGGACCAGGGGCCGGACACTGAAGCTTTCTTT. Translation: CASSYYPGMGDQGPDTEAFF.

This sequence joins TRBV20-1 and TRBJ1-5, with D possibly TRBD1 on 5 matching bases. The CDR3 sequence is 16 residues long. V lost 4 bases and J 0 bases, leaving 16 bases between the germline ends. Germline loops: CDR1 DFQATT, CDR2 SNEGSKA (reference sequence). The CDR3 DNA sequence: TGCAGTGCTAACATCGACAGTATGTATAGCAATCAGCCCCAGCATTTT. It yields the protein CSANIDSMYSNQPQHF.

There are a few counts of this clonotype. This chain connects TRBV9 to TRBJ2-2, with TRBD2 identical over 9 bases. V dropped 3 bases and J dropped 3; count of bases not matched to a gene: 6. This CDR3 region has 16 residues. Germline assignment: CDR1 SGDLS and CDR2 YYNGEE. The CDR3 loop reads CASSGFSGRYTGELFF. Written as DNA, the CDR3 is TGTGCCAGCAGCGGCTTCAGCGGGAGGTACACCGGGGAGCTGTTTTTT. Full variable domain (outside the CDR3, taken from reference TRBV9 and TRBJ2-2): DSGVTQTPKHLITATGQRVTLRCSPRSGDLSVYWYQQSLDQGLQFLIQYYNGEERAKGNILERFSAQQFPDLHSELNLSSLELGDSALYFCASSGFSGRYTGELFFGEGSRLTVL.

The rearrangement uses TRBV30 and TRBJ2-7; TRBD2 matches at 12 bases. J gave up 5 bases and V 4 bases, and 15 bases lay outside the gene matches. Germline V gene data show CDR1 as GTSNPN and CDR2 as SVGIG (reference sequence). This CDR3 is built from 17 residues. In DNA, the CDR3 is TGTGCCTGGACCTACGCCCGGACTAGCGGGATACAAAACGAGCAGTACTTC. Its protein product is CAWTYARTSGIQNEQYF.

This clonotype has just a few counts. The CDR3 spells CASSVWGQGAGEQYF. CDR3 bases: TGTGCCAGCAGTGTGTGGGGACAGGGGGCTGGCGAGCAGTACTTC. J is TRBJ2-7 and V is TRBV12-3 or TRBV12-4; 12 nucleotides align to TRBD1. The CDR3 totals 15 residues. The V gene end was trimmed by 5 bases and the J gene end by 6 bases; junction bases not matched to a gene: 8.

This clonotype was seen only a few times. The chain couples TRBV7-2 to TRBJ1-1; no clear D. Trimming shortened V by 3 bases and J by 1 base, and 9 bases separated the two germline ends. This CDR3 region has 14 residues. From germline, CDR1 is SGHTA and CDR2 FQGNSA. The CDR3 DNA reads as TGTGCCAGCAGCTTTTACAGATCGAACACTGAAGCTTTCTTT. This encodes CASSFYRSNTEAFF.

This clonotype has only a few counts. This rearrangement joins TRBV20-1 to TRBJ2-3, with unresolved D. Germline loops: CDR1 DFQATT, CDR2 SNEGSKA (reference sequence). This CDR3 has 11 amino acids. V lost 6 bases and J 6 bases, leaving 10 bases between the germline ends. Here the CDR3 reads CSASRSDTQYF. CDR3 bases: TGCAGTGCCAGCAGGTCCGATACGCAGTATTTT.

The gene calls are TRBV20-1 and TRBJ1-1; TRBD1 matches at 7 bases. Germline CDR1 reads DFQATT; CDR2 reads SNEGSKA (reference sequence). The CDR3 extends over 13 amino acids. V shed 2 bases and J 10 bases; nucleotides not matched to a gene: 10. The CDR3 region is CSARNPTGMVAFF. CDR3 nucleotides: TGCAGTGCTAGAAACCCGACAGGGATGGTAGCTTTCTTT.

V usage is TRBV5-1 and J usage is TRBJ2-7; D may be TRBD1 (6 bases). CDR1 and CDR2 (germline): SGHRS, YFSETQ. With 2 bases removed from V and 2 bases from J, the gap between germline ends came to 11 bases. The CDR3 consists of 14 residues. Here the CDR3 DNA reads TGCGCCAGCAGCTTCTCGGACAGAACCTACGAGCAGTACTTC. This sequence encodes CASSFSDRTYEQYF.